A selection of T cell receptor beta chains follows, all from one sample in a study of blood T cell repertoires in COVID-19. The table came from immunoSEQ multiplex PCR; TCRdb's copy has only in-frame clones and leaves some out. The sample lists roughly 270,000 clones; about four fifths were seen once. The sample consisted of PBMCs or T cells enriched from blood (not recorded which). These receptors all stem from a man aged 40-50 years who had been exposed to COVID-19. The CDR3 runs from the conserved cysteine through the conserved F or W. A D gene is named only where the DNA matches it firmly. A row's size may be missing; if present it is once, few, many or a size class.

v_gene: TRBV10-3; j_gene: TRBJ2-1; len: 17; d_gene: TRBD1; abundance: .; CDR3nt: TGTGCCATCAGTGAGACGGCCGGGACAGGGATCAGCAATGAGCAGTTCTTC; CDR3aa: CAISETAGTGISNEQFF
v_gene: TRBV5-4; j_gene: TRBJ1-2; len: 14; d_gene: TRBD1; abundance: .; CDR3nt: TGTGCCAGCAGCGGACAGGGCTTAGCCTATGGCTACACCTTC; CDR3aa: CASSGQGLAYGYTF
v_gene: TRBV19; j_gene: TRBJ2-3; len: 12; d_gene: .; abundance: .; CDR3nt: TGTGCCACCCAGACAGACACAGATACGCAGTATTTT; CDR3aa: CATQTDTDTQYF
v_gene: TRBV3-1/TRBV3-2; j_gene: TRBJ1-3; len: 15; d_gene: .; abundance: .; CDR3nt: TGTGCCAGCAGCTCACGACAGAACTCTGGAAACACCATATATTTT; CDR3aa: CASSSRQNSGNTIYF
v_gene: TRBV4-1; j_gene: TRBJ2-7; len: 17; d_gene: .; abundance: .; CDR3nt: TGCGCCAGCAGCCATCTCCCAAAACGGAGTGCGGAGTACGAGCAGTACTTC; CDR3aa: CASSHLPKRSAEYEQYF
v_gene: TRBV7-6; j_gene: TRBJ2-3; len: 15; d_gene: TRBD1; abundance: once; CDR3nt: TGTGCCAGCAGCTTGAAGGGGGCTTTAACAGATACGCAGTATTTT; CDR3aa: CASSLKGALTDTQYF
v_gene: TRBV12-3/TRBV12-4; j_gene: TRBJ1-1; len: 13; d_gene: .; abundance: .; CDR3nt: TGTGCCAGCAGTTTTGTGGGGGCTCCTGAAGCTTTCTTT; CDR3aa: CASSFVGAPEAFF
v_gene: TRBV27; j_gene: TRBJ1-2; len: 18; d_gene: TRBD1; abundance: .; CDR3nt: TGTGCCAGCAGATCTTACCGGACAGGGTCCAAGTGGAACTATGGCTACACCTTC; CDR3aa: CASRSYRTGSKWNYGYTF
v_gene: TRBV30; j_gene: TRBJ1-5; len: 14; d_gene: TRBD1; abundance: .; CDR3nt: TGTGCCTGGAGAACCACAGGGGGCAATCAGCCCCAGCATTTT; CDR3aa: CAWRTTGGNQPQHF
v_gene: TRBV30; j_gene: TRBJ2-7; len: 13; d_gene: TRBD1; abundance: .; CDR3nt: TGTGCCTGGAGGGCAGGGGGCAGCTACGAGCAGTACTTC; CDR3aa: CAWRAGGSYEQYF
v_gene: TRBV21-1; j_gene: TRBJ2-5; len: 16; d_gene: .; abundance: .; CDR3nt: TGTGCCAGCAGCAAAGGATTGGTTGGGTCAGGTGAGACCCAGTACTTC; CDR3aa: CASSKGLVGSGETQYF
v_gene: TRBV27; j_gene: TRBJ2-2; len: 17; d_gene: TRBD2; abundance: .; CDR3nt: TGTGCCAGCAGTTTCGCTAGCGGGAGGGCCTATACCGGGGAGCTGTTTTTT; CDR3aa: CASSFASGRAYTGELFF
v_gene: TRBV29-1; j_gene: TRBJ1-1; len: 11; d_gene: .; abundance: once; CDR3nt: TGCAGCGTTCAGCGGAACACTGAAGCTTTCTTT; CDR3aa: CSVQRNTEAFF
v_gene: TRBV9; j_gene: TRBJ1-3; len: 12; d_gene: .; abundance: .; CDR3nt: TGTGCCAGCAGCGTAGTAGGGGACACCATATATTTT; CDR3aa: CASSVVGDTIYF
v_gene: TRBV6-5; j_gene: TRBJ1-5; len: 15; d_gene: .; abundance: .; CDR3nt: TGTGCCAGCAGTTACTCTTTAAATCAGGGAGGGCCCCAGCATTTT; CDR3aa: CASSYSLNQGGPQHF
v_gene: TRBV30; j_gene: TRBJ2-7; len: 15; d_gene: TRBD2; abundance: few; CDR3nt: TGTGCCTGGAGAGGGGAGGGTAAGGGAACCTACGAGCAGTACTTC; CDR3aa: CAWRGEGKGTYEQYF
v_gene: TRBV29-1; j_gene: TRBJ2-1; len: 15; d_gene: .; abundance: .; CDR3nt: TGCAGCACTCAGGGTTTCTCTAGCGTGGACAATGAGCAGTTCTTC; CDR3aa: CSTQGFSSVDNEQFF
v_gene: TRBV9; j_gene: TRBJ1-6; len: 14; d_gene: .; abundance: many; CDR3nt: TGTGCCAGCAGCGAAGCCGGGGGTAATTCACCCCTCCACTTT; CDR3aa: CASSEAGGNSPLHF
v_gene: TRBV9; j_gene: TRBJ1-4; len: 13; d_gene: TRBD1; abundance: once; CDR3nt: TGTGCCAGCAGCACAGGGGAGGTTGAAAAACTGTTTTTT; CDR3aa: CASSTGEVEKLFF
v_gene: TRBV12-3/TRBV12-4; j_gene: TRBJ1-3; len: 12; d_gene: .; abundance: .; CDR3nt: TGTGCCAGCAGTTCGGCTGGAAACACCATATATTTT; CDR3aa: CASSSAGNTIYF
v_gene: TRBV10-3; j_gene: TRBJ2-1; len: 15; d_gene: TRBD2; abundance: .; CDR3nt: TGTGCCATCAGTGAAGGCGGGAGATCAGTTAATGAGCAGTTCTTC; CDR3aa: CAISEGGRSVNEQFF
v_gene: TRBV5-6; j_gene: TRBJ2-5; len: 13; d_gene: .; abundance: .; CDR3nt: TGTGCCAGCAGCTTTATTAGCGCAGAGACCCAGTACTTC; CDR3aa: CASSFISAETQYF
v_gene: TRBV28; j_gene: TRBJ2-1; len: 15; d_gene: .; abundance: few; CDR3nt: TGTGCCAGCAGTTTTTCAGCGGCAAATGGGGATGAGCAGTTCTTC; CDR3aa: CASSFSAANGDEQFF
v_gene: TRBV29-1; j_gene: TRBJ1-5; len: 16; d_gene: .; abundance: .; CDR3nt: TGCAGCGTTGTGGTCCCGACAGGCGAGAGCAATCAGCCCCAGCATTTT; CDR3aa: CSVVVPTGESNQPQHF
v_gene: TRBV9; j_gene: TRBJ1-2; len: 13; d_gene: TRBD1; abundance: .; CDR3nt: TGTGCCAGCAGCGCGACAGGGTACTATGGCTACACCTTC; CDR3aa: CASSATGYYGYTF
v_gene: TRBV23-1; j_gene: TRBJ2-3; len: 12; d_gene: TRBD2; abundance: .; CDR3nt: TGCGCCAGCAGTCGGCGACTAGCGGACGCGTATTTT; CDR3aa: CASSRRLADAYF
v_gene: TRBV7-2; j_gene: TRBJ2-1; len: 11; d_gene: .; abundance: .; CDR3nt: TGTGCCAGCAGCAGGGGCAATGAGCAGTTCTTC; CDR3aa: CASSRGNEQFF
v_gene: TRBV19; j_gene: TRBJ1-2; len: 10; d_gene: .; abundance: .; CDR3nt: TGTGCCAGTAAGGGGAGGAGCTACACCTTC; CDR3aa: CASKGRSYTF
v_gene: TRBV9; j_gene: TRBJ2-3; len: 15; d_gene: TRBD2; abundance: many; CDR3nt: TGTGCCAGCAGCGTAGGGACTAGCGACGCAGATACGCAGTATTTT; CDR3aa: CASSVGTSDADTQYF
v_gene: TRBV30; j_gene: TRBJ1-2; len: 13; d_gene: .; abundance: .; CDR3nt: TGTGCCTGGAGTCACGGGGTGAACTATGGCTACACCTTC; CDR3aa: CAWSHGVNYGYTF
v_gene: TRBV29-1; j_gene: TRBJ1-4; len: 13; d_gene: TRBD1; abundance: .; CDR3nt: TGCAGCGCTGGGACAGGGCTCTCCGAAAAACTGTTTTTT; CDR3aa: CSAGTGLSEKLFF
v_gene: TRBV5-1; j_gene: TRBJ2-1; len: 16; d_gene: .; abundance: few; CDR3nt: TGCGCCAGCAGCTTGATGCGCGGACCAAGAGGGAATGAGCAGTTCTTC; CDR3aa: CASSLMRGPRGNEQFF
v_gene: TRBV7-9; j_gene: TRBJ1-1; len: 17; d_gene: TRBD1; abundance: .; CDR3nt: TGTGCCAGCAGCTATCGTCCCGGGACAGGGTTAGACACTGAAGCTTTCTTT; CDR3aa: CASSYRPGTGLDTEAFF
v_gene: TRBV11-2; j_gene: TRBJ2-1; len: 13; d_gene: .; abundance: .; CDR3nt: TGTGCCAGCAGCTTAGACGCGGCTAGGAGGGAGTTCTTC; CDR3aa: CASSLDAARREFF
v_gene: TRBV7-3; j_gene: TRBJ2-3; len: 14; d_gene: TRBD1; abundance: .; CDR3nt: TGTGCCAGCAGCCCGGGACAGGCCACAGATACGCAGTATTTT; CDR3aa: CASSPGQATDTQYF
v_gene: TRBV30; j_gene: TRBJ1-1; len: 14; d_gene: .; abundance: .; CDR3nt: TGTGCCTGGGGGAACCTCGGGTGGGGCATTGAAGCTTTCTTT; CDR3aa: CAWGNLGWGIEAFF
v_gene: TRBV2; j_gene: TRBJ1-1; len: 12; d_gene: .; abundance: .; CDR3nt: TGTGCCAGCACGGGACAGAACACTGAAGCTTTCTTT; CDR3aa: CASTGQNTEAFF
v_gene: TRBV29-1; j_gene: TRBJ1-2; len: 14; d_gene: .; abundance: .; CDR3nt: TGCAGCGTTGGGTCGGGGGGCGCCTTCGGTGGCTACACCTTC; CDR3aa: CSVGSGGAFGGYTF
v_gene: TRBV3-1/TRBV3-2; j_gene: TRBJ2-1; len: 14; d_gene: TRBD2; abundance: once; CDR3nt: TGTGCCAGCAGCCTAGCGGGAGGGGGCAATGAGCAGTTCTTC; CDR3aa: CASSLAGGGNEQFF
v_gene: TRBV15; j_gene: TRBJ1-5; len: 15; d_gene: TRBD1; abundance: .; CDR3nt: TGTGCCACCACCCGGGACAGGGGTGTTAGTGCGCCCCAGCATTTT; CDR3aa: CATTRDRGVSAPQHF
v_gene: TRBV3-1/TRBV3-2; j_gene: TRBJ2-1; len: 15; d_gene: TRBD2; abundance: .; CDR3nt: TGTGCCAGCAGCCCCCCCAGCGGGAGAAACAATGAGCAGTTCTTC; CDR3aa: CASSPPSGRNNEQFF
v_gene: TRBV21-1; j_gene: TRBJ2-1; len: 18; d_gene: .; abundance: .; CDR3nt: TGTGCCAGCAGCAAAGTTGTGATTGGGACTAGGAGTAAGGTCGAGCAGTTCTTC; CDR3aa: CASSKVVIGTRSKVEQFF
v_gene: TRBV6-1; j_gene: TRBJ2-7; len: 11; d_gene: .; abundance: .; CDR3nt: TGTGCCAGCAGTGACAACTACGAGCAGTACTTC; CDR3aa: CASSDNYEQYF
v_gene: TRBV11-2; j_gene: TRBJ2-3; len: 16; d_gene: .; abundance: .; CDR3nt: TGTGCCAGCAGCTTAGGTTGGGGCGCCAGCACAGATACGCAGTATTTT; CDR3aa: CASSLGWGASTDTQYF
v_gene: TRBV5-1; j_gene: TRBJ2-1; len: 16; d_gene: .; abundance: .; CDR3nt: TGCGCCAGCAGCTTGACTAGCCCGAGCTCCTACAATGAGCAGTTCTTC; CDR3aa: CASSLTSPSSYNEQFF
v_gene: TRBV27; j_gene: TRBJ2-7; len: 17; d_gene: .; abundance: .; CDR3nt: TGTGCCAGCAGTTTAGAGGGGGGGGGACTTAATGCCTACGAGCAGTACTTC; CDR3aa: CASSLEGGGLNAYEQYF
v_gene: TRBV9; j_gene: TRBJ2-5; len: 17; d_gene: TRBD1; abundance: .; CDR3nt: TGTGCCAGCAGCGTAGCCGCAGGGGGACGAAAGAAAGAGACCCAGTACTTC; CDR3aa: CASSVAAGGRKKETQYF
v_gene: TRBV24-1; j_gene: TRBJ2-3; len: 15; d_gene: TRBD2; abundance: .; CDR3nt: TGTGCCACCAGGAGGGCTAGCGGGAACACAGATACGCAGTATTTT; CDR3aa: CATRRASGNTDTQYF
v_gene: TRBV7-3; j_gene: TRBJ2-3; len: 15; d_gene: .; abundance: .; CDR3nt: TGTGCCAGCAGCTTTGGGGGGACTCGCACAGATACGCAGTATTTT; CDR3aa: CASSFGGTRTDTQYF
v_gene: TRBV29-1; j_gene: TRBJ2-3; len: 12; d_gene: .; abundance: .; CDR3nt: TGCAGCGTTTCCCCGAGCACAGATACGCAGTATTTT; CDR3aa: CSVSPSTDTQYF
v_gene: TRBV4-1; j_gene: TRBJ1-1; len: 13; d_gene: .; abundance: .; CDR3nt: TGCGCCAGCAGCCCATTGGGGGAGGCTGAAGCTTTCTTT; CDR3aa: CASSPLGEAEAFF
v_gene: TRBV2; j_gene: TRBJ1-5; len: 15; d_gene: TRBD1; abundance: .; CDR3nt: TGTGCCAGCAGTAATCTTTACAGGGGAAATCAGCCCCAGCATTTT; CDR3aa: CASSNLYRGNQPQHF
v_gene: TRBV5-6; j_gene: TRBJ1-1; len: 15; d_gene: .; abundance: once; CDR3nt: TGTGCCAGCATCCGGGGGGCAAGTTGGAACACTGAAGCTTTCTTT; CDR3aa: CASIRGASWNTEAFF
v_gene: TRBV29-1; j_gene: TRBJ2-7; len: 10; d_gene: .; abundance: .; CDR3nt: TGCAGCGGGGGGTCGGGCGAGCAGTACTTC; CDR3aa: CSGGSGEQYF
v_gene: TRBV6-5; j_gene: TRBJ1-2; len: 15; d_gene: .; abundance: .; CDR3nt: TGTGCCAGCAGAGCCGGACAGTTTCTGGACTATGGCTACACCTTC; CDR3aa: CASRAGQFLDYGYTF
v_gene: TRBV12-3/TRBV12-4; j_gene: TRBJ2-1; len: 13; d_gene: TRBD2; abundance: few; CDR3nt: TGTGCCATCCGGACTAGCGGGAGTAGTGAGCAGTTCTTC; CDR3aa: CAIRTSGSSEQFF
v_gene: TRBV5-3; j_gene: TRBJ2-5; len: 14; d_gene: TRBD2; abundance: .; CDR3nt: TGTGCCAGAAGCTCGGGACTAGCGGGAGAGACCCAGTACTTC; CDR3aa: CARSSGLAGETQYF
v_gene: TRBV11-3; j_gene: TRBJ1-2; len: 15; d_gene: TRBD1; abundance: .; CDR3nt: TGTGCCAGCAATTTAGAGGGGACAGATAACTATGGCTACACCTTC; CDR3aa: CASNLEGTDNYGYTF
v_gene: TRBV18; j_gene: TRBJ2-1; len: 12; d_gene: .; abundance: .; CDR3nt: TGTGCCAGCTCACCCGGGGGTAGCGTGGAGTTCTTC; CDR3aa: CASSPGGSVEFF